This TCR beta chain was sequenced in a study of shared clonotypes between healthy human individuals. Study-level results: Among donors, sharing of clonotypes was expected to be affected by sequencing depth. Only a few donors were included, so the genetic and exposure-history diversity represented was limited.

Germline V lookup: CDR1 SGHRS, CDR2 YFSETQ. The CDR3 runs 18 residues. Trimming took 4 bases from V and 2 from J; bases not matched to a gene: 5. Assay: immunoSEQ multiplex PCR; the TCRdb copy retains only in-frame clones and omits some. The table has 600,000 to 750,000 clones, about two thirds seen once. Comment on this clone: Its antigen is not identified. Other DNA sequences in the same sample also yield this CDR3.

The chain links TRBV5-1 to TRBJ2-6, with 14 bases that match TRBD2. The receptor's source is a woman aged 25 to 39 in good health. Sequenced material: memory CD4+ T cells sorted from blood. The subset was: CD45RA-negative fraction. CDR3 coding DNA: TGCGCCAGCAGCCTCGGGGGACTAGCGGGAGCTGGGGCCAACGTCCTGACTTTC. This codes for CASSLGGLAGAGANVLTF.